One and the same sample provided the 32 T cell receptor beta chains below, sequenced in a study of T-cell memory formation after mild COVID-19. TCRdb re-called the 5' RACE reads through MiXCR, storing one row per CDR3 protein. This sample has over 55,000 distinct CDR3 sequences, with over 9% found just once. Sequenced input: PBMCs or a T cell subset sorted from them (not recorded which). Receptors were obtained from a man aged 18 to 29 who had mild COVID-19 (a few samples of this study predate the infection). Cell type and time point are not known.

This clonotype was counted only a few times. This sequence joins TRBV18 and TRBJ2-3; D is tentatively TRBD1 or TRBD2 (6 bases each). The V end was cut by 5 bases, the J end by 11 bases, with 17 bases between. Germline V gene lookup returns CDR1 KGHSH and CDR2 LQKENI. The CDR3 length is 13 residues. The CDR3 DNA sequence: TGTGCCAGCTCAGAGAACGGGGGCCCGAGGCAGTATTTT. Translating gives CASSENGGPRQYF.

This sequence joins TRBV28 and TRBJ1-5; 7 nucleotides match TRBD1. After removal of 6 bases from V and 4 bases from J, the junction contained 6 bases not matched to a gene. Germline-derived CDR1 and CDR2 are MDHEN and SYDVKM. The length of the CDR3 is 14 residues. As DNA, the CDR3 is TGTGCCAGCAGGGGGGACAGAGGGAATCAGCCCCAGCATTTT. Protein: CASRGDRGNQPQHF.

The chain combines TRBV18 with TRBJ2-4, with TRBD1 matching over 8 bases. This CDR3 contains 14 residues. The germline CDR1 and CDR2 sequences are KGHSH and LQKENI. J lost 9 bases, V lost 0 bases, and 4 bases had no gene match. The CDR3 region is CASSPPDRAGIQYF. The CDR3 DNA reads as TGTGCCAGCTCACCACCGGACAGGGCCGGCATTCAGTACTTC.

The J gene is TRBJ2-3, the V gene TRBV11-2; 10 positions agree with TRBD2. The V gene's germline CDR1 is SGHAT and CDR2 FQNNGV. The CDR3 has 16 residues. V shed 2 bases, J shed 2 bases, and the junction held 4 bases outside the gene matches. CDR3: CASSLIGTSATDTQYF. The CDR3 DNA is TGTGCCAGCAGCTTAATCGGGACTAGCGCCACAGATACGCAGTATTTT.

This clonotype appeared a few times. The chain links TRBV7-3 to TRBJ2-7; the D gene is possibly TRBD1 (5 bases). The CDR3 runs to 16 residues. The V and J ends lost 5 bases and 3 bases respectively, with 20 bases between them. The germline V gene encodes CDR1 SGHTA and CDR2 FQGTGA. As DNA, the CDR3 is TGTGCCAGCAGCCTACTACGACAGAGTAGGCGCTACGAGCAGTACGTC. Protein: CASSLLRQSRRYEQYV.

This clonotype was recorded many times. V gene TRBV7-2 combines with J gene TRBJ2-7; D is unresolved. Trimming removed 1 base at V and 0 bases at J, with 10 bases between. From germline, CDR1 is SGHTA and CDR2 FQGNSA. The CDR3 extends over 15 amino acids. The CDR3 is CASSLVAVDSYEQYF. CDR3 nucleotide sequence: TGTGCCAGCAGCTTAGTTGCGGTGGACTCCTACGAGCAGTACTTC.

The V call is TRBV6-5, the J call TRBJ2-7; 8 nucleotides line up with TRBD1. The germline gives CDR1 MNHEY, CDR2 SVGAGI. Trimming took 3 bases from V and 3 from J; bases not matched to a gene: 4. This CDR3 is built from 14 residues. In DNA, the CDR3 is TGTGCCAGCAGTTATGGCACAGGGGGCTACGAGCAGTACTTC. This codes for CASSYGTGGYEQYF.

CDR3 DNA sequence: TGTGCCAGCAGAGCAGGGTCCGCGGTGTTCTTC. Translating gives CASRAGSAVFF. The rearrangement uses TRBV6-5 and TRBJ2-1; possibly TRBD1 for D (5 bases). This CDR3 region has 11 residues. Germline V CDR1 and CDR2: MNHEY, SVGAGI. V lost 6 bases and J lost 15, with 15 bases in between.

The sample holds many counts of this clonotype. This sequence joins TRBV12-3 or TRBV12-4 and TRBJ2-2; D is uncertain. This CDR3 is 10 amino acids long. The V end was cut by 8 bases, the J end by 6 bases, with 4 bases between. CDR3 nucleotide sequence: TGTGCCAGCGAAGCCGGGGAGCTGTTTTTT. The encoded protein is CASEAGELFF.

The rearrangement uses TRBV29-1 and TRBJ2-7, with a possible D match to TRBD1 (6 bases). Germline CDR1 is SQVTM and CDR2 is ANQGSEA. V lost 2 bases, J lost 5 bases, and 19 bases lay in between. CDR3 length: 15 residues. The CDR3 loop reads CSVETSQGFGNEQYF. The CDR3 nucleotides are TGCAGCGTTGAAACCTCACAGGGTTTCGGGAACGAGCAGTACTTC.

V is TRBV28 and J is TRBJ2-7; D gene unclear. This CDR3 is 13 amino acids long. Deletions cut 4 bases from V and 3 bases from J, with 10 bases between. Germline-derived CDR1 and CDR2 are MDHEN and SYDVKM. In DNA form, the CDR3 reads TGTGCCAGCAGTTCGGCGTTGGACTACGAGCAGTACGTC. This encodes CASSSALDYEQYV.

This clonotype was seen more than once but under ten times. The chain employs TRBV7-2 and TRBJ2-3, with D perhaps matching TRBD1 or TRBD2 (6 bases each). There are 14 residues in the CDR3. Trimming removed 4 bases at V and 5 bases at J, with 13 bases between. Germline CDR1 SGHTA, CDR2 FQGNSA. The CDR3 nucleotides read TGTGCCAGCAGCTCCCACGGGGGCATAGATACGCAGTATTTT. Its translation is CASSSHGGIDTQYF.

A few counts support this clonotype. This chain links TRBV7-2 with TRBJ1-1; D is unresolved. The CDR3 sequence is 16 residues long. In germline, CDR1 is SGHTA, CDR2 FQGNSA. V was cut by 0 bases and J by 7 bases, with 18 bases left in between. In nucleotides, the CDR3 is TGTGCCAGCAGCTTAGCGCGGGAGTTCACAAAACTTGAAGCTTTCTTT. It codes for CASSLAREFTKLEAFF.

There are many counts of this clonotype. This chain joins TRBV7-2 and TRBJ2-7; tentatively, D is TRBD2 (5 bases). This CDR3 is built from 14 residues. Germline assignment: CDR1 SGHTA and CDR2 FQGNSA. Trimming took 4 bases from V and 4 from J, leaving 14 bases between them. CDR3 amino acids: CASSYRPRGYEQYF. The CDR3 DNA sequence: TGTGCCAGCAGCTATAGGCCCCGGGGTTACGAGCAGTACTTC. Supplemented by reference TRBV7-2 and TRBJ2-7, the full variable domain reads GAGVSQSPSNKVTEKGKDVELRCDPISGHTALYWYRQSLGQGLEFLIYFQGNSAPDKSGLPSDRFSAERTGGSVSTLTIQRTQQEDSAVYLCASSYRPRGYEQYFGPGTRLTVT.

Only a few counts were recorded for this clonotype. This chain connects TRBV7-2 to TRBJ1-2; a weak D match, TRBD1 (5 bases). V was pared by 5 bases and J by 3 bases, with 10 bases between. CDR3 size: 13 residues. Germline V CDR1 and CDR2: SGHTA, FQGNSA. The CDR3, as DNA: TGTGCCAGCAGCATGCGGGGGTACTATGGCTACACCTTC. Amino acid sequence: CASSMRGYYGYTF.

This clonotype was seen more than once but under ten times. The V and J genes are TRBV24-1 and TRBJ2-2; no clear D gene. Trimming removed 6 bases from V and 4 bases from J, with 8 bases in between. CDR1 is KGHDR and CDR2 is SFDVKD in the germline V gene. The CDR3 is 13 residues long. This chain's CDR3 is CATSLSRTGELFF. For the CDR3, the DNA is TGTGCCACCAGTCTATCCCGCACCGGGGAGCTGTTTTTT.

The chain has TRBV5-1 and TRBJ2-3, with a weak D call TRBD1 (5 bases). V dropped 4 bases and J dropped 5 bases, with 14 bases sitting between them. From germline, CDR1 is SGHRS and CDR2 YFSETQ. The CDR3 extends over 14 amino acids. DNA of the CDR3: TGCGCCAGCAGCATAGGACCCCAGGGAGATACGCAGTATTTT. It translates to CASSIGPQGDTQYF. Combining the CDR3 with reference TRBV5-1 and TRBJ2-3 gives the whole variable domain KAGVTQTPRYLIKTRGQQVTLSCSPISGHRSVSWYQQTPGQGLQFLFEYFSETQRNKGNFPGRFSGRQFSNSRSEMNVSTLELGDSALYLCASSIGPQGDTQYFGPGTRLTVL.

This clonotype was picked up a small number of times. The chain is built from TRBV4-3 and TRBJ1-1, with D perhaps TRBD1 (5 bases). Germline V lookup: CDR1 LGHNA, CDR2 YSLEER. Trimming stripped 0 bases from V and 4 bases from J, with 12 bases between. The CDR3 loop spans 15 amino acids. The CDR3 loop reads CASSQEGTWGTEAFF. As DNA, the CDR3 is TGCGCCAGCAGCCAAGAAGGGACCTGGGGCACTGAAGCTTTCTTT.

The CDR3, as DNA: TGCAGCGTTGAAGATCGAGGGACCCAGTACTTC. It yields the protein CSVEDRGTQYF. The V and J genes are TRBV29-1 and TRBJ2-5; no reliable D call. Trimming stripped 0 bases from V and 7 bases from J, with 6 bases between. The CDR3 runs 11 residues. CDR1 SQVTM and CDR2 ANQGSEA come from the germline V gene. Full variable domain (remainder filled in from reference TRBV29-1 and TRBJ2-5): SAVISQKPSRDICQRGTSLTIQCQVDSQVTMMFWYRQQPGQSLTLIATANQGSEATYESGFVIDKFPISRPNLTFSTLTVSNMSPEDSSIYLCSVEDRGTQYFGPGTRLLVL.

CDR3 in DNA: TGTGCCAGCACAGCTGGGGCCAACGTCCTGACTTTC. Translating gives CASTAGANVLTF. The V gene is TRBV2, the J gene TRBJ2-6; D ambiguous. Deletions cut 7 bases from V and 2 bases from J, with 3 bases between. The CDR3 covers 12 residues. Per germline, CDR1 SNHLY and CDR2 FYNNEI.

This CDR3 reads CASSLGHSTILVANEKLFF. The CDR3 DNA follows: TGTGCCAGCAGTTTGGGACATTCGACGATCCTGGTGGCTAATGAAAAACTGTTTTTT. The chain carries TRBV12-3 or TRBV12-4 and TRBJ1-4, with a possible D match to TRBD1 (6 bases). The V end was cut by 3 bases, the J end by 3 bases, with 23 bases between. This CDR3 is built from 19 residues.

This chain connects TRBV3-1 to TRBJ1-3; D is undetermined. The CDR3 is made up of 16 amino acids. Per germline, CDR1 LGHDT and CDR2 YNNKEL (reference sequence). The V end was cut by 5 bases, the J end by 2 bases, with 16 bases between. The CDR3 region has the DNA TGTGCCAGCAGCGCAGAAATAGGGTTTACTGGAAACACCATATATTTT. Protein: CASSAEIGFTGNTIYF.

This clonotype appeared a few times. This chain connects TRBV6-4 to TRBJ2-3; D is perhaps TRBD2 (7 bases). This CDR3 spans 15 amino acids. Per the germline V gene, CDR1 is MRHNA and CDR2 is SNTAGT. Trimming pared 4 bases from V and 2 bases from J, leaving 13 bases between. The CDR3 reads CASSALGGATDTQYF. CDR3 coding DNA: TGTGCCAGCAGTGCACTTGGGGGGGCCACAGATACGCAGTATTTT.

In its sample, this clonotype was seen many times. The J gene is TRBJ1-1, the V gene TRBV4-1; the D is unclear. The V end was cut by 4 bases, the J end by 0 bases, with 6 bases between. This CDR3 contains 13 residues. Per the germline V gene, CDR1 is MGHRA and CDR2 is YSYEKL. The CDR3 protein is CASSLRMNTEAFF. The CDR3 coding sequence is TGCGCCAGCAGCCTACGGATGAACACTGAAGCTTTCTTT.

CDR3 region: CSARDSAFEAFF. CDR3 DNA sequence: TGCAGTGCTAGAGATTCGGCTTTTGAAGCTTTCTTT. The chain recombines TRBV20-1 with TRBJ1-1; D not certain. Germline CDR1 DFQATT, CDR2 SNEGSKA (reference sequence). With 0 bases removed from V and 7 bases from J, the gap between germline ends came to 9 bases. The CDR3 sequence is 12 residues long.

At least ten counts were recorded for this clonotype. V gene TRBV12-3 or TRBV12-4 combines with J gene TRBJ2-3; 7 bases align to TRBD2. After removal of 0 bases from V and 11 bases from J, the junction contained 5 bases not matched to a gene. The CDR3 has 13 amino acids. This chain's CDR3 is CASSLAGAGLQYF. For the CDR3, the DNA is TGTGCCAGCAGTTTAGCGGGAGCGGGGCTGCAGTATTTT.

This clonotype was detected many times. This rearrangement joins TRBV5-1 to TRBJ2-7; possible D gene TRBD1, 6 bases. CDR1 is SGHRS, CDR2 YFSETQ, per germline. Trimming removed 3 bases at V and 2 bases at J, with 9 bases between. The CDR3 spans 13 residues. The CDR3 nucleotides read TGCGCCAGCAGCTCCGGACAGACCTACGAGCAGTACTTC. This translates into CASSSGQTYEQYF.

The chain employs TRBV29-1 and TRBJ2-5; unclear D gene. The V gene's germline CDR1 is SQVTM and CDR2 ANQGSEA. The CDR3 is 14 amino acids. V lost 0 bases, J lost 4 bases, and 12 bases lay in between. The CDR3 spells CSVEEGGVRETQYF. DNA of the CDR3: TGCAGCGTTGAAGAGGGTGGGGTAAGAGAGACCCAGTACTTC.

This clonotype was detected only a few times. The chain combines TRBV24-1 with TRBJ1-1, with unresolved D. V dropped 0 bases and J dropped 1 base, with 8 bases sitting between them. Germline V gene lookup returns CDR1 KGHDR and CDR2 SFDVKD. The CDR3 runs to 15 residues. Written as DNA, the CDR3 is TGTGCCACCAGTGATTTGGACCTGGGGAACACTGAAGCTTTCTTT. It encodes CATSDLDLGNTEAFF.

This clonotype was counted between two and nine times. CDR3 protein: CASSSQRKTGELFF. The CDR3, as DNA: TGTGCCAGCAGCTCCCAGAGAAAGACCGGGGAGCTGTTTTTT. V usage is TRBV7-9 and J usage is TRBJ2-2; no firm D call. Germline V gives CDR1 SEHNR, CDR2 FQNEAQ (reference sequence). V was clipped by 4 bases and J by 5 bases, with 11 bases between them. This CDR3 spans 14 amino acids.

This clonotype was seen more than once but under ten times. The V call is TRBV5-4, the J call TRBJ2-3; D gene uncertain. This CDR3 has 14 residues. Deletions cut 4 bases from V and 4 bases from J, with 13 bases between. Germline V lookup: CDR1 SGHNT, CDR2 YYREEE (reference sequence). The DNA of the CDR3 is TGTGCCAGCAGCGTCGATGTGGATTCAGATACGCAGTATTTT. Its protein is CASSVDVDSDTQYF.

The chain's CDR3 is CSARGSLKTDTQYF. CDR3 nucleotide sequence: TGCAGTGCTAGAGGATCCCTGAAGACAGATACGCAGTATTTT. The chain combines TRBV20-1 with TRBJ2-3; D remains unclear. CDR3 size: 14 residues. V lost 1 base and J 3 bases, leaving 11 bases between the germline ends. Germline-derived CDR1 and CDR2 are DFQATT and SNEGSKA (reference sequence).